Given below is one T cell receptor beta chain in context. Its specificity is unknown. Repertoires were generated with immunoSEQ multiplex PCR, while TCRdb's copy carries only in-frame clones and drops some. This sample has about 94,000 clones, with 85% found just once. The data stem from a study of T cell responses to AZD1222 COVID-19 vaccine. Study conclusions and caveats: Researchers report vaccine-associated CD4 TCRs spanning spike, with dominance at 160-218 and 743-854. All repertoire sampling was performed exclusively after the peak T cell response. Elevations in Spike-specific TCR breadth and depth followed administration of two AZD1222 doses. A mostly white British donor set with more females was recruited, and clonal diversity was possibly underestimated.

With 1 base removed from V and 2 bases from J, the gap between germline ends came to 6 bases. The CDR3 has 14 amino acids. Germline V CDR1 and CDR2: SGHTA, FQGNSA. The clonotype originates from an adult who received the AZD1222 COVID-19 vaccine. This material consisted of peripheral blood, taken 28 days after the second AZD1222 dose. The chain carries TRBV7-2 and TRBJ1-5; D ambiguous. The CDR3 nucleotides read TGTGCCAGCAGCTTAGAGAGAGGCAATCAGCCCCAGCATTTT. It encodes CASSLERGNQPQHF.